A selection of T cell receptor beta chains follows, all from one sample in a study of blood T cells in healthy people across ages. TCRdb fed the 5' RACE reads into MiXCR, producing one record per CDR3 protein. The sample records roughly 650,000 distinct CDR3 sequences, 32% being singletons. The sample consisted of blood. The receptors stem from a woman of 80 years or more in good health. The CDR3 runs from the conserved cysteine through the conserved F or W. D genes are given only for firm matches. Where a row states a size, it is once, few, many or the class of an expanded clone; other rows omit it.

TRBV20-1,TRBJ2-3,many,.,CSAKVPPDTQYF,TGCAGTGCTAAGGTCCCCCCAGATACGCAGTATTTT
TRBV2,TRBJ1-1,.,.,CASKTRDTEAFF,TGTGCCAGCAAAACTCGCGACACTGAAGCTTTCTTT
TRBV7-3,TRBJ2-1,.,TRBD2,CASSLTEGGNNEQFF,TGTGCCAGCAGCTTGACAGAGGGAGGGAACAATGAGCAGTTCTTC
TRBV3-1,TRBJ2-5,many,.,CASRQRETQYF,TGTGCCAGCAGACAGAGAGAGACCCAGTACTTC
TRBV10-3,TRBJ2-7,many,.,CAITPDASYEQYF,TGTGCCATCACCCCGGACGCGTCCTACGAGCAGTACTTC
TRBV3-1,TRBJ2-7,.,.,CASSPTGSLSYEQYF,TGTGCCAGCAGCCCCACGGGGAGCCTCTCCTACGAGCAGTACTTC
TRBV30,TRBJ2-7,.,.,CAWSFNQQGVIKNF,TGTGCCTGGAGTTTCAATCAACAAGGGGTAATCAAGAACTTC
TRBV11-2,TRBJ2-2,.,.,CASSLDEGTGELFF,TGTGCCAGCAGCTTAGATGAGGGAACCGGGGAGCTGTTTTTT
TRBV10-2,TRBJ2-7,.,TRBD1,CASSDFRDRGHEQYF,TGCGCCAGCAGTGATTTCCGGGACAGGGGCCACGAGCAGTACTTC
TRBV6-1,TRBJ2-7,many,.,CASSRGPAYEQYF,TGTGCCAGCAGTCGGGGGCCCGCCTACGAGCAGTACTTC
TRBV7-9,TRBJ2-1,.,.,CASSLGPTVNEQFF,TGTGCCAGCAGCTTAGGACCAACAGTTAATGAGCAGTTCTTC
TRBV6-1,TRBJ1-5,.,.,CASNLDLNQPQHF,TGTGCCAGCAATTTGGACCTTAATCAGCCCCAGCATTTT
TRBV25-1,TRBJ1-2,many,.,CASRGARANYGYTF,TGTGCCAGCAGGGGGGCGAGGGCAAACTATGGCTACACCTTC
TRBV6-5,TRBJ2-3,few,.,CASSPDQRRQRDTQYF,TGTGCCAGCAGTCCCGACCAACGAAGACAGAGGGATACGCAGTATTTT
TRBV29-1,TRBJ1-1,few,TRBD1,CSVQTGGNTEAFF,TGCAGCGTTCAGACAGGGGGGAACACTGAAGCTTTCTTT
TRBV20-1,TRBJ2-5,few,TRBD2,CSVTSGGETQYF,TGCAGTGTCACTAGCGGGGGAGAGACCCAGTACTTC
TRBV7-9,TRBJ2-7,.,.,CASSPMMGTGEQYF,TGTGCCAGCAGCCCGATGATGGGGACGGGCGAGCAGTACTTC
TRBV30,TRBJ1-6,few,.,CAWSVSDLTNSPLHF,TGTGCCTGGAGTGTCTCCGACCTAACCAATTCACCCCTCCACTTT
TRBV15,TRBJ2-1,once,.,CATSGLNQRAEVFHEQFF,TGTGCCACCAGCGGATTAAACCAGAGGGCAGAAGTTTTCCATGAGCAGTTCTTC
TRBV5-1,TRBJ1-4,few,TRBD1,CASSPGTGPNEKLFF,TGCGCCAGCAGCCCCGGGACAGGGCCTAATGAAAAACTGTTTTTT
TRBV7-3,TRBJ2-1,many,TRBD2,CASSFTSGGGNEQFF,TGTGCCAGCAGCTTCACTAGCGGGGGGGGTAATGAGCAGTTCTTC
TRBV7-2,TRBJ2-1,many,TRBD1,CASSLTGAAYNEQFF,TGTGCCAGCAGCTTAACAGGGGCAGCTTACAATGAGCAGTTCTTC
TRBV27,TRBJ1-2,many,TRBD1,CASSRGSGGHGYTF,TGTGCCAGCAGTCGTGGGTCAGGGGGCCATGGCTACACCTTC
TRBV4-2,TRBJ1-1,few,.,CASNQGTGQRNTEAFF,TGTGCCAGCAACCAAGGGACGGGACAAAGGAACACTGAAGCTTTCTTT
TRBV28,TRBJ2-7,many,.,CASIPQVGSSYEQYF,TGTGCCAGCATCCCCCAAGTGGGATCCTCCTACGAGCAGTACTTC
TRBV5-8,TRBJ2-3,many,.,CASSLIRGADTQYF,TGTGCCAGCAGCCTGATCAGGGGGGCCGATACGCAGTATTTT
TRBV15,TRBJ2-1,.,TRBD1,CATSRGDRARNEQFF,TGTGCCACCAGCAGAGGGGACAGGGCACGGAATGAGCAGTTCTTC
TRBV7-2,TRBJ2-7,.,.,CASSVGGTNEQYF,TGTGCCAGCAGCGTAGGGGGGACTAACGAGCAGTACTTC
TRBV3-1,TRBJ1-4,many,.,CASSHGTEPNEKLFF,TGTGCCAGCAGCCATGGAACCGAGCCTAATGAAAAACTGTTTTTT
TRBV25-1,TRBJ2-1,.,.,CASKKGVGETQFF,TGTGCCAGCAAGAAGGGAGTAGGAGAGACCCAGTTCTTC
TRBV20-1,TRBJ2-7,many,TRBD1,CSARDKRGQGSPYGYEQYF,TGCAGTGCTAGAGATAAGCGGGGACAGGGCTCTCCTTACGGATACGAGCAGTACTTC
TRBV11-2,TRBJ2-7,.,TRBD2,CACSSGLAGVNEQYF,TGTGCCTGCAGCTCCGGACTAGCGGGAGTCAACGAGCAGTACTTC
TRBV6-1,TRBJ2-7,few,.,CASSDPARSSYEQYF,TGTGCCAGCAGTGATCCCGCCAGGAGCTCCTACGAGCAGTACTTC
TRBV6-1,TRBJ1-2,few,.,CASSSPGAPRGGYTF,TGTGCCAGCAGTTCCCCCGGGGCCCCACGAGGCGGCTACACCTTC
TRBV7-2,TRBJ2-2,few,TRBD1,CASSRDSPYTGELFF,TGTGCCAGCAGCCGGGACAGCCCTTACACCGGGGAGCTGTTTTTT
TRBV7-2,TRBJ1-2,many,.,CASSPEGGRNGYTF,TGTGCCAGCAGCCCAGAAGGGGGAAGGAATGGCTACACCTTC
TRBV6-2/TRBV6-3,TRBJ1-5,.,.,CASSYARGRGAGSNQPQHF,TGTGCCAGCAGTTACGCCCGGGGACGGGGGGCCGGTAGCAATCAGCCCCAGCATTTT
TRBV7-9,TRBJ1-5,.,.,CASSLQASGMPRHF,TGTGCCAGCAGCTTACAGGCCTCCGGCATGCCCCGGCATTTT